The source of this T cell receptor (beta chain) is a study of shared clonotypes between healthy human individuals. Assay used: immunoSEQ multiplex PCR; TCRdb lists only in-frame clones, some missing. Of 2 million to 2.5 million clones listed, approximately 93% are singletons. V dropped 4 bases and J dropped 8 bases, with 12 bases sitting between them. This CDR3 has 13 residues. CDR1 and CDR2 from the germline V gene are MNHNY and SVGAGI (reference sequence). Sequencing was carried out using naive CD4+ T cells from PBMCs. Subset reported: CD45RA+ positively selected. The V gene is TRBV6-6, the J gene TRBJ2-1, with D perhaps being TRBD1 or TRBD2 (5 bases each). The clonotype comes from a man aged 18 to 30 in good health. Some clones in this sample may be carry-over from other donors' samples. The CDR3 nucleotides read TGTGCCAGCAGTTCTCCTAGGGGAGATGAGCAGTTCTTC. It yields the protein CASSSPRGDEQFF.